These 26 T cell receptor beta chains came from one sample sequenced in a study of T cell responses to AZD1222 COVID-19 vaccine. Repertoires were generated with immunoSEQ multiplex PCR, while TCRdb's copy carries only in-frame clones and drops some. The data show 130,000 or so clones, with roughly nine tenths seen just once and 6.5% to 8.5% held by the top ten. Sample: peripheral blood, taken on day 0 of AZD1222 vaccination. These receptors came from an adult in good health.

This clone showed up just a few times. The gene calls are TRBV28 and TRBJ1-5; 11 bases are a match to TRBD1. V shed 5 bases and J 5 bases; nucleotides not matched to a gene: 14. This CDR3 is 18 amino acids long. Germline values: CDR1 MDHEN, CDR2 SYDVKM. The chain's CDR3 is CASSLGQGAYFVYQPQHF. CDR3 DNA: TGTGCCAGCAGTCTAGGACAGGGGGCATATTTTGTCTATCAGCCCCAGCATTTT.

The rearrangement joins TRBV29-1 to TRBJ2-2; possibly TRBD1 for D (5 bases). The CDR3 loop spans 12 amino acids. The germline V gene has CDR1 SQVTM and CDR2 ANQGSEA. The germline V and J ends were trimmed by 6 bases and 6 bases, with 11 bases remaining between them. CDR3 residues: CSVLGLSGELFF. The CDR3 bases are TGCAGCGTCCTGGGGCTGTCCGGGGAGCTGTTTTTT.

The chain employs TRBV29-1 and TRBJ1-1; possible D gene TRBD1, 5 bases. The CDR3 is made up of 16 amino acids. The V end was cut by 0 bases, the J end by 4 bases, with 18 bases between. From germline, CDR1 is SQVTM and CDR2 ANQGSEA. The CDR3 coding sequence is TGCAGCGTTGAAGACTTGGAGGGGAAATTTTTCACTGAAGCTTTCTTT. Translated, it gives CSVEDLEGKFFTEAFF.

The chain recombines TRBV19 with TRBJ1-2, with D perhaps matching TRBD1 (6 bases). Trimming took 5 bases from V and 8 from J, leaving 21 bases between them. This CDR3 region has 15 residues. Germline CDR1 LNHDA, CDR2 SQIVND (reference sequence). The CDR3 sequence: CASSVRLGGKGGYTF. The CDR3 DNA reads TGTGCCAGTAGTGTTCGCCTCGGGGGCAAAGGCGGCTACACCTTC.

J is TRBJ2-3 and V is TRBV9; D may match TRBD1 or TRBD2 (5 bases each). Germline CDR1 is SGDLS and CDR2 is YYNGEE. V dropped 3 bases and J dropped 2 bases, with 19 bases sitting between them. The CDR3 has 17 amino acids. This CDR3 reads CASSAEVWGSITDTQYF. In DNA form, the CDR3 reads TGTGCCAGCAGCGCGGAGGTGTGGGGGTCGATCACAGATACGCAGTATTTT.

This clone was seen a single time. The J gene is TRBJ1-1, the V gene TRBV30; D is undetermined. CDR3 length: 12 residues. V lost 0 bases and J lost 6, with 8 bases in between. Germline V gives CDR1 GTSNPN, CDR2 SVGIG (reference sequence). CDR3 residues: CAWSVTTAEAFF. CDR3 coding DNA: TGTGCCTGGAGTGTAACTACGGCTGAAGCTTTCTTT.

This chain uses TRBV24-1 with TRBJ1-3, with a weak D call TRBD1 (5 bases). The CDR3 is 15 amino acids. With 3 bases removed from V and 0 bases from J, the gap between germline ends came to 8 bases. In germline, CDR1 is KGHDR, CDR2 SFDVKD. The CDR3 DNA follows: TGTGCCACCAGTGATCCGGGGCTCTCTGGAAACACCATATATTTT. It yields the protein CATSDPGLSGNTIYF.

The chain employs TRBV5-8 and TRBJ1-5; D not certain. V was pared by 6 bases and J by 8 bases, with 9 bases between. Germline CDR1 SGHTS, CDR2 YDEGEE. This CDR3 is built from 11 residues. Here the CDR3 DNA reads TGTGCCAGCAACGACCCCGAGCCCCAGCATTTT. Residues: CASNDPEPQHF.

The genes are TRBV28 and TRBJ2-5, with unresolved D. The germline V gene has CDR1 MDHEN and CDR2 SYDVKM. The CDR3 is made up of 11 amino acids. V dropped 2 bases and J dropped 7 bases, with 5 bases sitting between them. CDR3 protein: CASSLGGTQYF. CDR3 nucleotides: TGTGCCAGCAGTTTAGGTGGGACCCAGTACTTC.

In its sample, this clone was seen once. The CDR3 DNA is TGTGCCAGCAAGGGACAGCTGAACACTGAAGCTTTCTTT. Translated: CASKGQLNTEAFF. This chain uses TRBV6-5 with TRBJ1-1; 7 nucleotides agree with TRBD1. Germline assignment: CDR1 MNHEY and CDR2 SVGAGI. J was trimmed by 0 bases and V by 7 bases; bases with no gene match: 2. There are 13 residues in the CDR3.

This rearrangement joins TRBV4-3 to TRBJ1-2; no definite D call. The germline V and J ends were trimmed by 0 bases and 2 bases, with 10 bases remaining between them. Germline V gene data show CDR1 as LGHNA and CDR2 as YSLEER. There are 15 residues in the CDR3. The CDR3 DNA follows: TGCGCCAGCAGCCAAGAACTAGGCCAGAACTATGGCTACACCTTC. Residues: CASSQELGQNYGYTF.

The CDR3 DNA sequence: TGTGCCAGCAGCTTAGGAGGACCTGGTACCACTGAAGCTTTCTTT. Protein: CASSLGGPGTTEAFF. The gene calls are TRBV7-9 and TRBJ1-1; D gene ambiguous. The germline V and J ends were trimmed by 1 base and 4 bases, with 13 bases remaining between them. CDR3 length: 15 amino acids. Germline V gene data show CDR1 as SEHNR and CDR2 as FQNEAQ (reference sequence).

The rearrangement uses TRBV6-5 and TRBJ2-7; TRBD1 or TRBD2 may be the D gene (6 bases each). The germline CDR1 and CDR2 sequences are MNHEY and SVGAGI. V was trimmed by 4 bases and J by 2 bases, leaving 18 bases between them. The CDR3 runs to 16 residues. CDR3 amino acids: CASSSLGGRGTYEQYF. Written as DNA, the CDR3 is TGTGCCAGCAGTTCCCTGGGGGGTAGGGGGACCTACGAGCAGTACTTC.

The V and J genes are TRBV28 and TRBJ1-2; TRBD1 might be the D (5 bases). Trimming shortened V by 6 bases and J by 8 bases, and 22 bases separated the two germline ends. The CDR3 loop spans 15 amino acids. Germline V gene sequence: CDR1 MDHEN, CDR2 SYDVKM. CDR3 in amino acids: CASRPPLGRVGGYTF. The DNA for the CDR3 is TGTGCCAGCAGACCACCCCTAGGCAGGGTAGGAGGCTACACCTTC.

The rearrangement links TRBV6-6 to TRBJ1-3; D may be TRBD1 (5 bases). Germline CDR1 is MNHNY and CDR2 is SVGAGI (reference sequence). Trimming left V 5 bases short and J 0 bases short, with 17 bases between. The CDR3 runs to 17 residues. The CDR3 protein is CASSPYLTESSGNTIYF. CDR3 coding DNA: TGTGCCAGCAGTCCATACCTGACAGAAAGCTCTGGAAACACCATATATTTT.

The chain has TRBV6-5 and TRBJ2-4; 8 bases agree with TRBD1. V shed 0 bases, J shed 4 bases, and the junction held 5 bases outside the gene matches. Germline CDR1 is MNHEY and CDR2 is SVGAGI. The CDR3 sequence is 16 residues long. Written as DNA, the CDR3 is TGTGCCAGCAGTTACTCGGGACAGGTTGAAAAAAACATTCAGTACTTC. Protein sequence: CASSYSGQVEKNIQYF.

The CDR3 sequence is CASSPDSWNTEAFF. The CDR3 DNA sequence: TGTGCCAGCTCACCAGACAGTTGGAACACTGAAGCTTTCTTT. The chain employs TRBV18 and TRBJ1-1, with a possible D match to TRBD1 (5 bases). With 2 bases removed from V and 1 base from J, the gap between germline ends came to 8 bases. The germline gives CDR1 KGHSH, CDR2 LQKENI. The CDR3 is made up of 14 amino acids.

This chain joins TRBV11-2 and TRBJ2-6; 8 positions agree with TRBD1. The CDR3 extends over 20 amino acids. Losses at the gene ends were 0 bases for V and 0 bases for J; bases not matched to a gene: 10. CDR1 and CDR2 from the germline V gene are SGHAT and FQNNGV. This CDR3 reads CASSLEWWTGPRSGANVLTF. The CDR3, as DNA: TGTGCCAGCAGCTTAGAGTGGTGGACAGGGCCCCGCTCTGGGGCCAACGTCCTGACTTTC.

The rearrangement joins TRBV6-2 or TRBV6-3 to TRBJ2-5; unclear D gene. The germline V and J ends were trimmed by 1 base and 1 base, with 10 bases remaining between them. The CDR3 sequence is 15 residues long. Germline CDR1 and CDR2: MNHEY and SVGEGT. The CDR3 bases are TGTGCCAGCAGTTACTTGGGCCCGTCCCAAGAGACCCAGTACTTC. Its translation is CASSYLGPSQETQYF.

The genes are TRBV7-2 and TRBJ2-5, with D possibly called TRBD1 or TRBD2 (5 bases each). The V end lost 1 base, the J end lost 4 bases, and 13 bases lay between the germline ends. The length of the CDR3 is 15 residues. CDR1 is SGHTA and CDR2 is FQGNSA in the germline V gene. The CDR3 DNA follows: TGTGCCAGCAGCTTAGGGGGACCGACCCGAGAGACCCAGTACTTC. Protein product: CASSLGGPTRETQYF.

J is TRBJ2-1 and V is TRBV24-1; no definite D call. This CDR3 comprises 12 residues. Trimming cost V 0 bases and J 10 bases, with 6 bases left between them. The germline CDR1 and CDR2 sequences are KGHDR and SFDVKD. The CDR3 coding sequence is TGTGCCACCAGTGATTTGTGGCGGGAGCAGTTCTTC. Translated, it gives CATSDLWREQFF.

V usage is TRBV30 and J usage is TRBJ1-3; the D gene is possibly TRBD1 (5 bases). The germline V gene encodes CDR1 GTSNPN and CDR2 SVGIG (reference sequence). V lost 5 bases to trimming and J lost 4 bases, with 9 bases between them. The CDR3 has 12 residues. CDR3 sequence: CAWQTDGNTIYF. The CDR3 nucleotides are TGTGCCTGGCAGACAGACGGAAACACCATATATTTT.

The V and J genes are TRBV2 and TRBJ1-1; D is undetermined. V was pared by 6 bases and J by 0 bases, with 2 bases between. The CDR3 is 11 residues long. From germline, CDR1 is SNHLY and CDR2 FYNNEI. The CDR3 loop reads CASRMNTEAFF. The CDR3 nucleotides are TGTGCCAGCAGGATGAACACTGAAGCTTTCTTT. Drawing the rest from reference TRBV2 and TRBJ1-1, the complete variable domain is EPEVTQTPSHQVTQMGQEVILRCVPISNHLYFYWYRQILGQKVEFLVSFYNNEISEKSEIFDDQFSVERPDGSNFTLKIRSTKLEDSAMYFCASRMNTEAFFGQGTRLTVV.

The V gene is TRBV11-2, the J gene TRBJ2-1; 12 bases align to TRBD2. The CDR3 has 19 residues. CDR1 and CDR2 from the germline V gene are SGHAT and FQNNGV. Germline trimming cut 4 bases from V and 1 base from J; bases unmatched to any gene: 11. This chain's CDR3 is CASSYQGLAGPDSYNEQFF. CDR3 nucleotides: TGTGCCAGCAGCTACCAGGGACTAGCGGGTCCTGATTCCTACAATGAGCAGTTCTTC.

The rearrangement links TRBV11-2 to TRBJ2-2, with D possibly matching TRBD2 (5 bases). Deletions cut 1 base from V and 1 base from J, with 10 bases between. The CDR3 is made up of 16 amino acids. Germline V gene lookup returns CDR1 SGHAT and CDR2 FQNNGV. CDR3 bases: TGTGCCAGCAGCTTAGGTCTGGGGAGGAACACCGGGGAGCTGTTTTTT. The encoded protein is CASSLGLGRNTGELFF.

This clone was observed once. The V and J genes are TRBV27 and TRBJ1-6; a weak D match, TRBD1 (5 bases). Germline V lookup: CDR1 MNHEY, CDR2 SMNVEV (reference sequence). The CDR3 totals 15 residues. V was cut by 2 bases and J by 6 bases, with 11 bases left in between. DNA of the CDR3: TGTGCCAGCAGTTTAGCCGCAGGGATTAATTCACCCCTCCACTTT. This sequence encodes CASSLAAGINSPLHF.